These 15 T cell receptor beta chains were sequenced from one sample in a study of radiotherapy plus CTLA-4 blockade in lung cancer. Sequencing was performed with immunoSEQ multiplex PCR; in TCRdb, only in-frame clones are kept and a portion is missing. Seen here are approximately 50,000 clones, around 73% observed once, and the top ten hold 3% to 4%. The source was peripheral blood, collected from a patient treated with radiotherapy plus ipilimumab. The source is a human donor with non-small cell lung cancer who had a complete response to radiotherapy plus ipilimumab.

CDR3: CASSQGLAGAAYEQYF. CDR3 coding DNA: TGCGCCAGCAGCCAAGGGTTAGCGGGGGCCGCCTACGAGCAGTACTTC. This chain connects TRBV4-1 to TRBJ2-7; 9 bases are shared with TRBD2. J gave up 2 bases and V 1 base, and 6 bases lay outside the gene matches. There are 16 residues in the CDR3. Germline CDR1 MGHRA, CDR2 YSYEKL.

This clone appeared once. The chain carries TRBV5-1 and TRBJ2-7, with TRBD1 matching 7 bases. J was trimmed by 4 bases and V by 1 base; bases with no gene match: 2. Germline assignment: CDR1 SGHRS and CDR2 YFSETQ. The CDR3 has 13 amino acids. CDR3 residues: CASSLTGEYEQYF. The CDR3 DNA sequence: TGCGCCAGCAGCTTGACAGGGGAGTACGAGCAGTACTTC. The full variable domain, completed using reference TRBV5-1 and TRBJ2-7, is KAGVTQTPRYLIKTRGQQVTLSCSPISGHRSVSWYQQTPGQGLQFLFEYFSETQRNKGNFPGRFSGRQFSNSRSEMNVSTLELGDSALYLCASSLTGEYEQYFGPGTRLTVT.

J is TRBJ2-7 and V is TRBV6-1, with D unclear. V dropped 7 bases and J dropped 6 bases, with 19 bases sitting between them. Looked up from germline, CDR1 is MNHNS and CDR2 is SASEGT. The CDR3 loop spans 14 amino acids. CDR3 sequence reads: CASTPLSNEPEQYF. CDR3 sequence (DNA): TGTGCCAGCACCCCTCTGAGCAACGAGCCCGAGCAGTACTTC.

This sequence joins TRBV7-2 and TRBJ2-7; D is possibly TRBD1 (5 bases). V gave up 2 bases and J gave up 6 bases, with 8 bases separating them. Per the germline V gene, CDR1 is SGHTA and CDR2 is FQGNSA. The CDR3 totals 12 residues. CDR3: CASSLIRVEQYF. The CDR3 DNA reads TGTGCCAGCAGCTTAATCAGGGTCGAGCAGTACTTC.

The rearrangement joins TRBV6-1 to TRBJ2-5; 8 nucleotides line up with TRBD2. CDR3 size: 16 residues. After removal of 1 base from V and 4 bases from J, the junction contained 8 bases not matched to a gene. Germline loops: CDR1 MNHNS, CDR2 SASEGT. DNA of the CDR3: TGTGCCAGCAGTGAAGGGCTAGCGGGCGTCCGAGAGACCCAGTACTTC. Translating gives CASSEGLAGVRETQYF.

The chain recombines TRBV28 with TRBJ2-7; D perhaps matches TRBD2 (5 bases). Per germline, CDR1 MDHEN and CDR2 SYDVKM. The CDR3 totals 13 residues. The V and J ends lost 2 bases and 4 bases respectively, with 9 bases between them. The CDR3 DNA sequence: TGTGCCAGCAGTTTAAATGAGGGTTACGAGCAGTACTTC. Residues: CASSLNEGYEQYF.

In this sample, this clone turned up a few times. The rearrangement links TRBV7-2 to TRBJ2-1; D gene unclear. The CDR3 has 13 amino acids. V lost 2 bases, J lost 10 bases, and 12 bases lay in between. Germline V gives CDR1 SGHTA, CDR2 FQGNSA. CDR3 bases: TGTGCCAGCAGCTTACCGGATCGGAGCGAGCAGTTCTTC. Its protein is CASSLPDRSEQFF.

The CDR3 region is CASSEGGTGKETQYF. DNA of the CDR3: TGTGCCAGCAGTGAAGGGGGGACAGGAAAAGAGACCCAGTACTTC. J is TRBJ2-5 and V is TRBV2, with 8 bases lining up with TRBD1. This CDR3 has 15 residues. Per germline, CDR1 SNHLY and CDR2 FYNNEI. The V segment lost 1 base and the J segment 3 bases; nucleotides outside the gene matches: 4.

The chain has TRBV5-1 and TRBJ2-2; 11 bases line up with TRBD1. Germline V gene data show CDR1 as SGHRS and CDR2 as YFSETQ. V lost 4 bases and J lost 3; bases outside the gene matches: 8. The length of the CDR3 is 17 residues. CDR3 protein: CASSHRWGQGDTGELFF. In DNA, the CDR3 is TGCGCCAGCAGCCATCGCTGGGGACAGGGGGACACCGGGGAGCTGTTTTTT.

This rearrangement joins TRBV28 to TRBJ2-7; D is ambiguous. Trimming cost V 3 bases and J 2 bases, with 8 bases left between them. CDR1 and CDR2 from the germline V gene are MDHEN and SYDVKM. The CDR3 runs to 13 residues. The CDR3 DNA reads TGTGCCAGCAGTTTCTGGCAGGCCTACGAGCAGTACTTC. Residues: CASSFWQAYEQYF.

This rearrangement joins TRBV28 to TRBJ2-1, with 8 positions matching TRBD2. J was trimmed by 4 bases and V by 8 bases; bases with no gene match: 13. CDR3 size: 16 residues. CDR1 is MDHEN, CDR2 SYDVKM, per germline. The CDR3 nucleotides read TGTGCCAGCGTCACTCGAGCGGGAGCCATATACAATGAGCAGTTCTTC. Protein product: CASVTRAGAIYNEQFF.

The rearrangement links TRBV16 to TRBJ1-2, with D possibly matching TRBD1 (6 bases). V gave up 4 bases and J gave up 6 bases, with 15 bases separating them. The CDR3 consists of 14 residues. Germline V lookup: CDR1 KGHSY, CDR2 FQNENV. The CDR3 protein is CASSRWQGNDGYTF. CDR3 in DNA: TGTGCCAGCAGCCGTTGGCAGGGGAATGATGGCTACACCTTC.

This clone was picked up one time. The genes are TRBV30 and TRBJ2-5; no clear D. Trimming took off 0 bases at V and 11 bases at J, with 13 bases between the two ends. CDR3 length: 12 residues. CDR1 GTSNPN and CDR2 SVGIG come from the germline V gene (reference sequence). CDR3 DNA sequence: TGTGCCTGGAGTGTTAGCCGCTACGAACAGTACTTC. Its protein product is CAWSVSRYEQYF.

V is TRBV9 and J is TRBJ1-4, with D maybe TRBD1 (6 bases). Germline loops: CDR1 SGDLS, CDR2 YYNGEE. The CDR3 is 15 residues long. The V and J ends lost 4 bases and 7 bases respectively, with 17 bases between them. Here the CDR3 reads CASSYGSGGGEKLFF. In nucleotides, the CDR3 is TGTGCCAGCAGCTACGGTTCGGGGGGCGGTGAAAAACTGTTTTTT.

The V call is TRBV5-4, the J call TRBJ1-2, with TRBD1 matching over 7 bases. V lost 5 bases to trimming and J lost 1 base; unmatched junction nucleotides: 5. The germline V gene encodes CDR1 SGHNT and CDR2 YYREEE (reference sequence). The CDR3 has 14 residues. The CDR3: CASRPGGRNYGYTF. The CDR3 coding sequence is TGTGCCAGCAGACCAGGGGGTCGTAACTATGGCTACACCTTC.